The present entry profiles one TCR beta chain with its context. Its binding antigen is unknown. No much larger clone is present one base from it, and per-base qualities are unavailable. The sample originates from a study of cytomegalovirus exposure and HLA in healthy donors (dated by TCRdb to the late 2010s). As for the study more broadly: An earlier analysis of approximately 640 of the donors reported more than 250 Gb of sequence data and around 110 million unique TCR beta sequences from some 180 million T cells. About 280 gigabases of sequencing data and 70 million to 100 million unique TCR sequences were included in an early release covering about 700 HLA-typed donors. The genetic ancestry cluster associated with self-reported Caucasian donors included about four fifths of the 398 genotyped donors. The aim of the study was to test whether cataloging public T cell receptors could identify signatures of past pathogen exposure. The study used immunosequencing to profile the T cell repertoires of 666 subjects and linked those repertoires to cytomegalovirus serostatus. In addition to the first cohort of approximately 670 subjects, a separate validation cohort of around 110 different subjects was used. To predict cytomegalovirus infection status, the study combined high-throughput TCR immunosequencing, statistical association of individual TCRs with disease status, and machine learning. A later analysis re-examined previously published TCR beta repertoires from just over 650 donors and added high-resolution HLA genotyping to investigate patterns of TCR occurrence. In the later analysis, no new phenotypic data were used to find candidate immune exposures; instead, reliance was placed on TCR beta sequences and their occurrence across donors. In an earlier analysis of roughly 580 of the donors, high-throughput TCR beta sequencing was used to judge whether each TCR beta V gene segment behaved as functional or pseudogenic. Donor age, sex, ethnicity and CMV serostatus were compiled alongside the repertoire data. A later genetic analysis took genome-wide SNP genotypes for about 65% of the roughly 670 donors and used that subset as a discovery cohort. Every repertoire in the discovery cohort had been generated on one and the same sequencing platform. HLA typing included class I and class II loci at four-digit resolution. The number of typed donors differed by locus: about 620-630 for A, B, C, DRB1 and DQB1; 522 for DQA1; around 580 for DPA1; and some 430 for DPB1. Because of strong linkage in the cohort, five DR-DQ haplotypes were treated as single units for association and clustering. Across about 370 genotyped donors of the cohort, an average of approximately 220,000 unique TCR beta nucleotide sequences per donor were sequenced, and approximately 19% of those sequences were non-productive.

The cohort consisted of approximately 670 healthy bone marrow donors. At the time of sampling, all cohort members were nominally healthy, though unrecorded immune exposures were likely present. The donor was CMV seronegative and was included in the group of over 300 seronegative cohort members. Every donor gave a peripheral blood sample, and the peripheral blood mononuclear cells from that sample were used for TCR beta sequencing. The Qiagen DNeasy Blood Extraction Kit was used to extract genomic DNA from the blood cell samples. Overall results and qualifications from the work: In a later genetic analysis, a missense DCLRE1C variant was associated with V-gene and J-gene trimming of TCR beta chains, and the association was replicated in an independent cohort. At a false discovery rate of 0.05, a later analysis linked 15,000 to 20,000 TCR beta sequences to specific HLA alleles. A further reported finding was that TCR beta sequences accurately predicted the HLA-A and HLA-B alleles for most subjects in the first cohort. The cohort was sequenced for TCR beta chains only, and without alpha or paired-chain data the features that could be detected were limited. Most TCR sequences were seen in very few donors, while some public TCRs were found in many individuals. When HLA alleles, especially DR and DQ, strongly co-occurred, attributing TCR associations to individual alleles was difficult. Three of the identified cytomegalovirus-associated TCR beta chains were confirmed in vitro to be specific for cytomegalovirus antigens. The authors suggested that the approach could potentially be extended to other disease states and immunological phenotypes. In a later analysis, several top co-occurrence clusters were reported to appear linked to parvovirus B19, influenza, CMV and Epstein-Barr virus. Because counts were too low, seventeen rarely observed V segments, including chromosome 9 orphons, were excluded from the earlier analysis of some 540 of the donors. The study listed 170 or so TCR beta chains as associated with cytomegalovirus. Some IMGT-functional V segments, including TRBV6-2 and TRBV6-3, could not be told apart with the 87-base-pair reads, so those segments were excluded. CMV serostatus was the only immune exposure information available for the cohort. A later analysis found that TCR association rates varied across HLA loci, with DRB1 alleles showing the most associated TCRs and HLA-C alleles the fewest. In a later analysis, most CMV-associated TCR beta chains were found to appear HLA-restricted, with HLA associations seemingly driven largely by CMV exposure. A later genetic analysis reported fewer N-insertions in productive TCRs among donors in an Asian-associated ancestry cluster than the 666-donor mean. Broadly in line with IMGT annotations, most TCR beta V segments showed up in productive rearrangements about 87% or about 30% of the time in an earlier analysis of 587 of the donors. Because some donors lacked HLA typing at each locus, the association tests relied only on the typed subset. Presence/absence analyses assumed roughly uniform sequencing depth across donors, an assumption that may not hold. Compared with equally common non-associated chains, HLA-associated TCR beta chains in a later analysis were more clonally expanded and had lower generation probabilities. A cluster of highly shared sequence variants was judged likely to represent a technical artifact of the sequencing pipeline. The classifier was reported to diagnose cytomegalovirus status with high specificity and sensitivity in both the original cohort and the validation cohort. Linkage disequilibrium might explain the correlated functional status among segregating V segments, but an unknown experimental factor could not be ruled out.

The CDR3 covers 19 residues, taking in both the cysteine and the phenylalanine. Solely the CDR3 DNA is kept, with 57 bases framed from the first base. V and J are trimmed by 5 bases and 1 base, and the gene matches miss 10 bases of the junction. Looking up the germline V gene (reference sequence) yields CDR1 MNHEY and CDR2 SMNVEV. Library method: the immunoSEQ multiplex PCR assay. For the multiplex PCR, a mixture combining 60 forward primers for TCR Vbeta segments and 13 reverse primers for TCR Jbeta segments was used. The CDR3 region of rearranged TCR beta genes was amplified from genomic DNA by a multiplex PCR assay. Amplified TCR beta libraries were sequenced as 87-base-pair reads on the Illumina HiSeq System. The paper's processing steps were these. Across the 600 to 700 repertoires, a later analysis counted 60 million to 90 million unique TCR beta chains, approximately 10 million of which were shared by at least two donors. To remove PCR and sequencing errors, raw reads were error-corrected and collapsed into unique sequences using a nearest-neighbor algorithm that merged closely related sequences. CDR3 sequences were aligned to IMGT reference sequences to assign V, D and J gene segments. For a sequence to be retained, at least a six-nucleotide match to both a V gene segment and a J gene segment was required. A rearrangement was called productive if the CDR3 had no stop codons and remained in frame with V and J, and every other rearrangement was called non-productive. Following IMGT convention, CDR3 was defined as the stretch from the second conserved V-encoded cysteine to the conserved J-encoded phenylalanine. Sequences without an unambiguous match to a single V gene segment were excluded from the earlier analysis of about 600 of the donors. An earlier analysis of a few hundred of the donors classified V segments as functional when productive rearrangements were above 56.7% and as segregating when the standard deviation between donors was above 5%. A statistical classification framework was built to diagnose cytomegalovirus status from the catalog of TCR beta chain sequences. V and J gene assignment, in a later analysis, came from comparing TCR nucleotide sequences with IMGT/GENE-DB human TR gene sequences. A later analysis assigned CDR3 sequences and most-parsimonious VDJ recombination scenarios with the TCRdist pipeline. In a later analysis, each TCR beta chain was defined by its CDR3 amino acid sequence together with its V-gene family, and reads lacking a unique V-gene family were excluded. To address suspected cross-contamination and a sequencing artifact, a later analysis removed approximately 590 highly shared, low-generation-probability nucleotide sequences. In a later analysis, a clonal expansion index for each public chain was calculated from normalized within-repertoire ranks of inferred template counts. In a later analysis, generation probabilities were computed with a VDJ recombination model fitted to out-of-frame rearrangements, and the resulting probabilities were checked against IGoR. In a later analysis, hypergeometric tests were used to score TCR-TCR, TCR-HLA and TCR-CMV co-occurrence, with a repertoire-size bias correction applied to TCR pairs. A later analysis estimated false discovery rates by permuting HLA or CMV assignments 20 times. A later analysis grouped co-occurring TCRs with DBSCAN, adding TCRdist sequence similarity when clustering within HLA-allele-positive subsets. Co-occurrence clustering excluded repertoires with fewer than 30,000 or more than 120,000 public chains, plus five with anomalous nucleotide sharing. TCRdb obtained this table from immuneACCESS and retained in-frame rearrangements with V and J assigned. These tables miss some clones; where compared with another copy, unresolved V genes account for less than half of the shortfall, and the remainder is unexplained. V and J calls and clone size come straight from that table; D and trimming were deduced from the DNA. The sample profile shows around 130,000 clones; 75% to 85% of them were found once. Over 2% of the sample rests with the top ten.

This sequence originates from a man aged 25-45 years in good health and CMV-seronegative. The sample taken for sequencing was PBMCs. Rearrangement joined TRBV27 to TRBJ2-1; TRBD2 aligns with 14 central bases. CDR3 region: CASSTTPGTSGSSYNEQFF. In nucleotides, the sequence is TGTGCCAGCAGTACAACACCCGGGACTAGCGGGAGTTCCTACAATGAGCAGTTCTTC.